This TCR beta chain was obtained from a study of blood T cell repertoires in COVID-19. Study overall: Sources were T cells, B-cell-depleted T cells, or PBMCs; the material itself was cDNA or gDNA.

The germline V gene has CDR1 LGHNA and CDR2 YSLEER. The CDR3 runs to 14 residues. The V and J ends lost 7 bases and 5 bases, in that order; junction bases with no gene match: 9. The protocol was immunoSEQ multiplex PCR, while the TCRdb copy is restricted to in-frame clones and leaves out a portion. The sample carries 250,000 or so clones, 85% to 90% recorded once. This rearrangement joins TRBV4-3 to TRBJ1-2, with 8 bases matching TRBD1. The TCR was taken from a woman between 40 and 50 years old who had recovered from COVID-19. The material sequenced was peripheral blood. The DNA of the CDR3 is TGCGCCAGCACGAAATCCGGGACAGGATATGGCTACACCTTC. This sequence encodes CASTKSGTGYGYTF.